This T cell receptor (beta chain) originates from a study of spatial heterogeneity in lung cancer. As for time point: sample taken at primary tumor resection. In its sample, this clonotype was seen a few times. The V end lost 3 bases, the J end lost 5 bases, and 15 bases lay between the germline ends. Germline V gene sequence: CDR1 LGHNA, CDR2 YNFKEQ. The CDR3 is 15 residues long. TCRdb analysed the 5' RACE reads with MiXCR anew, one entry per CDR3 protein. The sample yields about 39,000 distinct CDR3 sequences, approximately 3% seen once. This material consisted of normal lung tissue next to the tumor, taken at surgery. The V gene is TRBV4-2, the J gene TRBJ2-3, with D tentatively TRBD2 (5 bases). The TCR sequence derives from a male donor with early-stage non-small cell lung cancer. The CDR3 coding sequence is TGTGCCAGCAGCCAGACCGGGGAGATGGTAGATACGCAGTATTTT. Its protein is CASSQTGEMVDTQYF.